This TCR beta chain was sequenced for a study of blood T cell repertoires in COVID-19. About the research overall: PBMCs, B-cell-depleted T cells, or T cells were the source of the cDNA or gDNA that made up the material.

Only in-frame clones appear in the TCRdb table, and some are missing; sequencing was by immunoSEQ multiplex PCR. The data show about 160,000 clones, roughly 83% seen once. This clone was seen only a few times. Per germline, CDR1 SGHRS and CDR2 YFSETQ. There are 12 residues in the CDR3. The V gene lost 4 bases and the J gene lost 6 bases, with 10 bases spanning the gap. The participants were between about 18 and 90 years old and came from some 25 US areas. Recovered status applied to Cohort 3 donors who had two consecutive negative PCRs. It also applied to those with clearance or with symptom resolution.

V is TRBV5-1 and J is TRBJ1-2, with D perhaps TRBD1 (6 bases). The receptor comes from a woman in her fifties or sixties who had recovered from COVID-19. The sequenced sample consisted of PBMCs or T cells enriched from blood (not recorded which). CDR3 in amino acids: CASSPRQDGYTF. The CDR3 DNA reads TGCGCCAGCAGCCCGAGACAGGATGGCTACACCTTC.